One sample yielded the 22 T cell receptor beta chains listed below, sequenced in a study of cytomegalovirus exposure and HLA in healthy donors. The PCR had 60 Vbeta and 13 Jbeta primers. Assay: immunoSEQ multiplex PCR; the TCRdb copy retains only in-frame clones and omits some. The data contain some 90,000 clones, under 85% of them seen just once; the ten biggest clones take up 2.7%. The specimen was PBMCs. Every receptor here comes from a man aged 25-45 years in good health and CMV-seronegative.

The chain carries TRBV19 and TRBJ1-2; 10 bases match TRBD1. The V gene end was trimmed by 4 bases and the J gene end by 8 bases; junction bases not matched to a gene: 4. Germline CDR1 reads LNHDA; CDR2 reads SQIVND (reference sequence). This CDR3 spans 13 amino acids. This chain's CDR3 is CASSTGQGNGYTF. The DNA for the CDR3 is TGTGCCAGTAGTACGGGACAGGGGAACGGCTACACCTTC. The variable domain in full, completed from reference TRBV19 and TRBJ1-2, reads DGGITQSPKYLFRKEGQNVTLSCEQNLNHDAMYWYRQDPGQGLRLIYYSQIVNDFQKGDIAEGYSVSREKKESFPLTVTSAQKNPTAFYLCASSTGQGNGYTFGSGTRLTVV.

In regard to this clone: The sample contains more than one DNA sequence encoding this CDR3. CDR3 nucleotides: TGCGCCAGCAGCTTGGCCCTAGACTCTGGGGCCAACGTCCTGACTTTC. Its protein product is CASSLALDSGANVLTF. The genes are TRBV5-1 and TRBJ2-6, with D hard to call. This CDR3 is 16 amino acids long. Trimming stripped 0 bases from V and 0 bases from J, with 7 bases between. In germline, CDR1 is SGHRS, CDR2 YFSETQ.

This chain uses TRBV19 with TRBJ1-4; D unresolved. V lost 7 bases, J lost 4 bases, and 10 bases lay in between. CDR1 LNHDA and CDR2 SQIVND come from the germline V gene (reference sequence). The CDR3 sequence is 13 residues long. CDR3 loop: CASTPVFNEKLFF. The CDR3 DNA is TGTGCCAGTACCCCGGTCTTTAATGAAAAACTGTTTTTT.

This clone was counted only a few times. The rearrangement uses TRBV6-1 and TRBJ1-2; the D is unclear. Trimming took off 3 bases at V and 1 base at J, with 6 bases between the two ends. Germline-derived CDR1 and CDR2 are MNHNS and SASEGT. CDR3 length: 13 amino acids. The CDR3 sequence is CASSDGVNYGYTF. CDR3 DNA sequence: TGTGCCAGCAGTGACGGGGTTAACTATGGCTACACCTTC.

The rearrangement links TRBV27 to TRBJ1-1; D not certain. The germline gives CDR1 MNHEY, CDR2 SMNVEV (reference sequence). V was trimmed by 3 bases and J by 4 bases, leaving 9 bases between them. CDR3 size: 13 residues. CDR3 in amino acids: CASSFGYGTEAFF. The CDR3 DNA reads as TGTGCCAGCAGTTTTGGTTACGGCACTGAAGCTTTCTTT.

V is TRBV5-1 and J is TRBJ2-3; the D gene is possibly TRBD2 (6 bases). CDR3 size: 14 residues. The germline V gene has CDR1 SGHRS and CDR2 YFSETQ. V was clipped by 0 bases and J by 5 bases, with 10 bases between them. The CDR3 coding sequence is TGCGCCAGCAGCTTGGGGTCGGGACTAGATACGCAGTATTTT. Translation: CASSLGSGLDTQYF.

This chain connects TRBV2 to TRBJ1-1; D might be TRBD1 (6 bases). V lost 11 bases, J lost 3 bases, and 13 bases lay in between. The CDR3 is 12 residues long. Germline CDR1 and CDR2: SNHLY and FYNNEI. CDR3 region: CAGQRGDTEAFF. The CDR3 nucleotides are TGTGCCGGACAGAGAGGGGACACTGAAGCTTTCTTT.

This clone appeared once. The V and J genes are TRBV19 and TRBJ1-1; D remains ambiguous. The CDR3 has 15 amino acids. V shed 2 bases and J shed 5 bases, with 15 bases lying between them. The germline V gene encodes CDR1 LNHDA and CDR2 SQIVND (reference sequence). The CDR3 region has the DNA TGTGCCAGTAGTATATCTTCTTCCGGGAAAACTGAAGCTTTCTTT. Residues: CASSISSSGKTEAFF.

CDR3 sequence (DNA): TGTGCCAGCAGCTTAGAACAGCCTTATAGCAATCAGCCCCAGCATTTT. Amino acids: CASSLEQPYSNQPQHF. The chain links TRBV7-2 to TRBJ1-5; D is unclear. The CDR3 totals 16 residues. CDR1 is SGHTA, CDR2 FQGNSA, per germline. V dropped 1 base and J dropped 0 bases, with 10 bases sitting between them. The full variable domain, with the rest looked up from reference TRBV7-2 and TRBJ1-5, is GAGVSQSPSNKVTEKGKDVELRCDPISGHTALYWYRQSLGQGLEFLIYFQGNSAPDKSGLPSDRFSAERTGGSVSTLTIQRTQQEDSAVYLCASSLEQPYSNQPQHFGDGTRLSIL.

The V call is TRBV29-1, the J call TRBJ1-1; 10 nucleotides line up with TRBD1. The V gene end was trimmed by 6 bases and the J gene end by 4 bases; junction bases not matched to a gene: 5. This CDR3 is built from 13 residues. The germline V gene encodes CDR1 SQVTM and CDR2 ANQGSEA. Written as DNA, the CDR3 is TGCAGCGTCCAGGGACAGGGGAGCACTGAAGCTTTCTTT. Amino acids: CSVQGQGSTEAFF.

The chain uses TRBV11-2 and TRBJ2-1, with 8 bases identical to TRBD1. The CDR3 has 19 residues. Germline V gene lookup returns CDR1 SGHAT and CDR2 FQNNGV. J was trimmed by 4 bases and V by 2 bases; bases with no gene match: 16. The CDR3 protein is CASSLYGTGSDSRYNEQFF. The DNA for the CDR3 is TGTGCCAGCAGCTTATACGGGACAGGCTCAGATAGTCGTTACAATGAGCAGTTCTTC.

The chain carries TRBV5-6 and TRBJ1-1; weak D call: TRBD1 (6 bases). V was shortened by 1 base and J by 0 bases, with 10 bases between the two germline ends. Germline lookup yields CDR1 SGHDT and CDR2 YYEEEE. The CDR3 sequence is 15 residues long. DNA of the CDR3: TGTGCCAGCAGCTTGAATCAGGGGTTGAACACTGAAGCTTTCTTT. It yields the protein CASSLNQGLNTEAFF.

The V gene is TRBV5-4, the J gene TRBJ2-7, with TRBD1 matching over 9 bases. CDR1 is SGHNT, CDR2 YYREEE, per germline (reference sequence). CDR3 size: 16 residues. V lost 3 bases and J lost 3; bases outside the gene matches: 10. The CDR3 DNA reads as TGTGCCAGCAGCTCGAGATCCGGGACAGGGTACTACGAGCAGTACTTC. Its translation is CASSSRSGTGYYEQYF.

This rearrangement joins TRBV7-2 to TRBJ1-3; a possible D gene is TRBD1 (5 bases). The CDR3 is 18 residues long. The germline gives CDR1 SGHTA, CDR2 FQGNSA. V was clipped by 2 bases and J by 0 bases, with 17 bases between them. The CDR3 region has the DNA TGTGCCAGCAGCTTAACGCAAAAGGCAGGGATCTCTGGAAACACCATATATTTT. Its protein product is CASSLTQKAGISGNTIYF.

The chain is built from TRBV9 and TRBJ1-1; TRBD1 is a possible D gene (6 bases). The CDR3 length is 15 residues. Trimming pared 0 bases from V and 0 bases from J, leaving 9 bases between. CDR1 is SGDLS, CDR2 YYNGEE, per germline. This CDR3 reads CASSVAQGLNTEAFF. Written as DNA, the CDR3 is TGTGCCAGCAGCGTAGCTCAGGGGTTGAACACTGAAGCTTTCTTT.

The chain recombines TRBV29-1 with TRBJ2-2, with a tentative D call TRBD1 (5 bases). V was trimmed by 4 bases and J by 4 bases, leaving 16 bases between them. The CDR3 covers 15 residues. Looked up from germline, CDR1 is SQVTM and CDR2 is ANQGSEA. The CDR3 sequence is CSVVRGPPATGELFF. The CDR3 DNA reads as TGCAGCGTTGTAAGGGGTCCACCAGCCACCGGGGAGCTGTTTTTT.

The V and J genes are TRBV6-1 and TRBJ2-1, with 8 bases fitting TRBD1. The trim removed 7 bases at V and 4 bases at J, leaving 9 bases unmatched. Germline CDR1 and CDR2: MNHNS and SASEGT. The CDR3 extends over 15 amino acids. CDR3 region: CASNQDREIYNEQFF. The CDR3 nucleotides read TGTGCCAGCAATCAGGACAGGGAAATTTACAATGAGCAGTTCTTC.

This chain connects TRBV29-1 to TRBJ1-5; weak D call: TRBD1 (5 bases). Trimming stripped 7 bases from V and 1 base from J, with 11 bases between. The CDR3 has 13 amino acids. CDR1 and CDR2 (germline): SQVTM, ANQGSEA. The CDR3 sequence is CSAGEGSNQPQHF. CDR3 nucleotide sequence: TGCAGCGCGGGGGAGGGAAGCAATCAGCCCCAGCATTTT.

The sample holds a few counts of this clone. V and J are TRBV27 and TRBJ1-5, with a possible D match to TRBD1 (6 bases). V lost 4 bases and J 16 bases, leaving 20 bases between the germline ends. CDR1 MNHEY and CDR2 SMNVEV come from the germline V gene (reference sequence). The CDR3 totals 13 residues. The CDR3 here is CASSYLENRVLHF. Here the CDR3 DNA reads TGTGCCAGCAGTTACCTCGAAAACAGGGTATTACATTTT.

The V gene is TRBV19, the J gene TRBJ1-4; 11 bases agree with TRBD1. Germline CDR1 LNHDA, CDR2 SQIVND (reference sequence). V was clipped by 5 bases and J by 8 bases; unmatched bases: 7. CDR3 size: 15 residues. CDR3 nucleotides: TGTGCCAGTAGTGAGGTGGGACAGGGGGAGGAAAAACTGTTTTTT. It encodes CASSEVGQGEEKLFF.

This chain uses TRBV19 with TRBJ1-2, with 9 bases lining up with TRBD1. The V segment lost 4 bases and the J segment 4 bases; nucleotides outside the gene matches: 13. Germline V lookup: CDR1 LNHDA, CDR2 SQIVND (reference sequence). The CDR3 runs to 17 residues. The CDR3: CASSSPPGTGMGYGYTF. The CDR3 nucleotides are TGTGCCAGTAGTAGTCCCCCCGGGACAGGGATGGGCTATGGCTACACCTTC.

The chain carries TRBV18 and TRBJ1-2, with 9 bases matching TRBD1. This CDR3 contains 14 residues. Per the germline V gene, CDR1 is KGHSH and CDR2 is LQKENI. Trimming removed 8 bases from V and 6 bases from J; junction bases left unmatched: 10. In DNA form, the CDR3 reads TGTGCCAGCGAACCCACAGGGGGCAGGGATGGCTACACCTTC. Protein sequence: CASEPTGGRDGYTF. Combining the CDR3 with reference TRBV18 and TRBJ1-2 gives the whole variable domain NAGVMQNPRHLVRRRGQEARLRCSPMKGHSHVYWYRQLPEEGLKFMVYLQKENIIDESGMPKERFSAEFPKEGPSILRIQQVVRGDSAAYFCASEPTGGRDGYTFGSGTRLTVV.